This section outlines one T cell receptor (beta chain) sequence together with its context. V was trimmed by 6 bases and J by 2 bases, leaving 4 bases between them. Per germline, CDR1 KGHSH and CDR2 LQKENI. The CDR3 totals 11 residues. If patients had autoimmune disease history or systemic immunosuppression, they were excluded. This entry comes from a study of OX40 agonist ivuxolimab in advanced cancers. The repertoire was sequenced with immunoSEQ multiplex PCR; TCRdb's copy has only in-frame clones and lacks some. Of 30,000 to 40,000 clones in the sample, about nine tenths are singletons; the top ten hold approximately 9.7%.

The clonotype comes from an adult with an advanced solid tumor such as melanoma, head and neck, liver or kidney cancer. The sample in question was CD4+ or CD8+ T cells sorted from blood, obtained in a trial of the OX40 agonist ivuxolimab. The V gene is TRBV18, the J gene TRBJ1-1; no reliable D call. CDR3 in DNA: TGTGCCAGCTCGGCCAACACTGAAGCTTTCTTT. This encodes CASSANTEAFF.